The 15 T cell receptor beta chains presented below share a single source sample, sequenced in a study of T cells in Graves' hyperthyroidism and ophthalmopathy. TCR beta CDR3 regions were amplified from RNA transcripts. First-round RT-PCR with HTBI primers amplified the TCR CDR3 region. TCRdb re-called the multiplex PCR reads through MiXCR, storing one row per CDR3 protein. The profile shows some 740,000 distinct CDR3 sequences, 11% to 15% of them singletons. Sequences were obtained from blood. The receptors derive from a young woman with Graves' hyperthyroidism.

This clonotype was seen once. This may stem from a read error, because a much larger clone lies one nucleotide away. This chain uses TRBV30 with TRBJ2-5; a possible D gene is TRBD2 (6 bases). The germline CDR1 and CDR2 sequences are GTSNPN and SVGIG (reference sequence). This CDR3 spans 14 amino acids. Deletions cut 4 bases from V and 13 bases from J, with 25 bases between. CDR3 in amino acids: CAWTRSYGRASLYF. The CDR3 DNA sequence: TGTGCCTGGACCCGGAGCTACGGGAGAGCCTCTTTGTACTTC.

The chain recombines TRBV6-1 with TRBJ2-7, with 7 bases fitting TRBD1. From germline, CDR1 is MNHNS and CDR2 SASEGT. The CDR3 consists of 14 residues. Trimming took 3 bases from V and 2 from J; bases not matched to a gene: 4. The chain's CDR3 is CASSEWTGTYEQYF. The CDR3 DNA is TGTGCCAGCAGTGAGTGGACAGGCACCTACGAGCAGTACTTC.

The CDR3 bases are TGTGCCAGCAGTTACTCGGGAAGCTCTGGGGCCAACGTCCTGACTTTC. This gives the protein CASSYSGSSGANVLTF. This chain connects TRBV6-6 to TRBJ2-6; D gene uncertain. The V gene lost 0 bases and the J gene lost 0 bases, with 6 bases spanning the gap. Germline values: CDR1 MNHNY, CDR2 SVGAGI (reference sequence). This CDR3 is built from 16 residues.

The chain links TRBV11-2 to TRBJ1-3; D gene unclear. The CDR3 loop spans 15 amino acids. The germline gives CDR1 SGHAT, CDR2 FQNNGV. V lost 1 base to trimming and J lost 2 bases, with 9 bases between them. The CDR3 here is CASSLGGGTGNTIYF. CDR3 coding DNA: TGTGCCAGCAGCTTAGGCGGAGGTACTGGAAACACCATATATTTT.

This clonotype was recorded at least ten times. J is TRBJ2-3 and V is TRBV9; D is possibly TRBD1 (6 bases). Trimming pared 0 bases from V and 2 bases from J, leaving 13 bases between. The V gene's germline CDR1 is SGDLS and CDR2 YYNGEE. This CDR3 region has 16 residues. The CDR3 spells CASSVELDSYTDTQYF. CDR3 DNA sequence: TGTGCCAGCAGCGTAGAGTTGGACAGTTACACAGATACGCAGTATTTT.

In this sample, this clonotype turned up many times. This chain uses TRBV11-2 with TRBJ1-1; D is perhaps TRBD1 (6 bases). The CDR3 contains 15 residues. The germline V and J ends were trimmed by 2 bases and 11 bases, with 21 bases remaining between them. CDR1 SGHAT and CDR2 FQNNGV come from the germline V gene. CDR3 nucleotide sequence: TGTGCCAGCAGCTTACTGACGACGGGACAAAATCTGGCTTTCTTT. Translated: CASSLLTTGQNLAFF.

The chain recombines TRBV6-1 with TRBJ2-7; 10 nucleotides line up with TRBD1. The germline V gene encodes CDR1 MNHNS and CDR2 SASEGT. With 6 bases clipped from V and 6 bases from J, the junction kept 14 bases outside the gene matches. The CDR3 totals 16 residues. The CDR3 DNA follows: TGTGCCAGCAGACATCTGCCGGGACAGGGGCCGGTCGAGCAGTACTTC. Translating it yields CASRHLPGQGPVEQYF.

Many counts were recorded for this clonotype. V usage is TRBV2 and J usage is TRBJ2-1; TRBD1 matches at 7 bases. V was clipped by 1 base and J by 2 bases; unmatched bases: 5. Germline assignment: CDR1 SNHLY and CDR2 FYNNEI. This CDR3 region has 16 residues. CDR3 coding DNA: TGTGCCAGCAGTGAAGTTCGGACAGGTCCCTACAATGAGCAGTTCTTC. Encoded protein: CASSEVRTGPYNEQFF.

The V call is TRBV4-2, the J call TRBJ1-2; no definite D call. Trimming took 0 bases from V and 4 from J, leaving 15 bases between them. The CDR3 spans 16 residues. Germline lookup yields CDR1 LGHNA and CDR2 YNFKEQ. The CDR3 DNA reads TGTGCCAGCAGCCAAGAGGACGGTCCAGGTGTCTATGGCTACACCTTC. This codes for CASSQEDGPGVYGYTF.

This clonotype was found a few times. The rearrangement uses TRBV2 and TRBJ2-3; a possible D gene is TRBD2 (6 bases). V lost 7 bases and J 3 bases, leaving 17 bases between the germline ends. The length of the CDR3 is 15 residues. From germline, CDR1 is SNHLY and CDR2 FYNNEI. Here the CDR3 DNA reads TGTGCCAGCACCAACAGGAGGGAAGGGACAGATACGCAGTATTTT. It is translated as CASTNRREGTDTQYF.

This clonotype has a handful of counts. The genes are TRBV19 and TRBJ2-1, with TRBD1 matching 10 bases. Germline V gene data show CDR1 as LNHDA and CDR2 as SQIVND (reference sequence). This CDR3 comprises 18 residues. V lost 4 bases to trimming and J lost 6 bases; unmatched junction nucleotides: 15. The CDR3, as DNA: TGTGCCAGTAGTACCTGGAGATTCCGGGACAGGGGAGGCAATGAGCAGTTCTTC. Protein product: CASSTWRFRDRGGNEQFF.

This clonotype was counted between two and nine times. The genes are TRBV5-1 and TRBJ1-1; tentatively, D is TRBD1 (6 bases). In germline, CDR1 is SGHRS, CDR2 YFSETQ. There are 14 residues in the CDR3. V was trimmed by 0 bases and J by 4 bases, leaving 10 bases between them. The CDR3, as DNA: TGCGCCAGCAGCTTGGCGGGGGCCGCCACTGAAGCTTTCTTT. This codes for CASSLAGAATEAFF.

This clonotype has more than one count but fewer than ten. V gene TRBV10-1 combines with J gene TRBJ1-3, with D uncertain. Trimming cost V 2 bases and J 0 bases, with 11 bases left between them. Germline lookup yields CDR1 WNHNN and CDR2 SYGVQD (reference sequence). There are 16 residues in the CDR3. This CDR3 reads CASSERPGTSGNTIYF. CDR3 DNA sequence: TGCGCCAGCAGTGAGCGTCCAGGAACCTCTGGAAACACCATATATTTT.

V usage is TRBV20-1 and J usage is TRBJ2-5, with D perhaps TRBD1 or TRBD2 (6 bases each). Trimming took 3 bases from V and 5 from J, leaving 10 bases between them. CDR1 and CDR2 from the germline V gene are DFQATT and SNEGSKA (reference sequence). The CDR3 length is 12 residues. In DNA, the CDR3 is TGCAGTGCTAGTGGGGGGCGCGAGACCCAGTACTTC. Translating it yields CSASGGRETQYF.

This clonotype was detected many times. This sequence joins TRBV2 and TRBJ2-7; weak D call: TRBD2 (5 bases). This CDR3 has 13 residues. Germline values: CDR1 SNHLY, CDR2 FYNNEI. Trimming stripped 4 bases from V and 6 bases from J, with 13 bases between. The CDR3 coding sequence is TGTGCCAGCAGTGTGCGGGCTCAAAGCGAGCAGTACTTC. Its protein is CASSVRAQSEQYF.